These 21 T cell receptor beta chains share one sample of origin, sequenced in a study of cytomegalovirus exposure and HLA in healthy donors. Here immunoSEQ multiplex PCR was the method, and the copy in TCRdb shows in-frame clones only, minus some. Counted here are over 100,000 clones, almost 90% occurring once; the ten biggest clones make up more than 2%. Sequences were obtained from PBMCs. The receptor set was obtained from a woman between 18 and 29 years old in good health and CMV-seronegative.

As DNA, the CDR3 is TGTGCCAGCAGCCTCGGCTCTAGCTTGGAGACCCAGTACTTC. Its translation: CASSLGSSLETQYF. The chain is built from TRBV14 and TRBJ2-5; a weak D match, TRBD2 (5 bases). Germline assignment: CDR1 SGHDN and CDR2 FVKESK. Deletions cut 4 bases from V and 5 bases from J, with 14 bases between. This CDR3 has 14 residues.

The rearrangement joins TRBV7-2 to TRBJ1-2, with 9 bases that match TRBD1. This CDR3 comprises 15 residues. With V trimmed by 6 bases and J by 4 bases, 9 bases remained unmatched. CDR1 and CDR2 (germline): SGHTA, FQGNSA. CDR3 sequence (DNA): TGTGCCAGCAGTTCAGGACAGGGGCGGGGCTATGGCTACACCTTC. Its protein is CASSSGQGRGYGYTF.

J is TRBJ2-1 and V is TRBV7-2; D is perhaps TRBD2 (6 bases). V was pared by 5 bases and J by 0 bases, with 11 bases between. From germline, CDR1 is SGHTA and CDR2 FQGNSA. The CDR3 extends over 15 amino acids. CDR3 in amino acids: CASSEDGSSYNEQFF. CDR3 DNA sequence: TGTGCCAGCAGCGAGGACGGGAGCTCCTACAATGAGCAGTTCTTC.

This chain joins TRBV30 and TRBJ2-7; weak D call: TRBD2 (5 bases). The length of the CDR3 is 13 residues. Trimming took 2 bases from V and 0 from J, leaving 8 bases between them. Germline V gene sequence: CDR1 GTSNPN, CDR2 SVGIG (reference sequence). The CDR3 loop is CAWSLGSSYEQYF. CDR3 nucleotides: TGTGCCTGGAGTTTGGGGAGCTCCTACGAGCAGTACTTC.

J is TRBJ1-1 and V is TRBV7-2, with D unclear. The germline CDR1 and CDR2 sequences are SGHTA and FQGNSA. The CDR3 consists of 14 residues. The ends were cut back, 7 bases at V and 4 bases at J, with 16 bases in the middle. DNA for the CDR3: TGTGCCAGCACCTCACGGGTGCGGGCCACTGAAGCTTTCTTT. Protein sequence: CASTSRVRATEAFF.

In its sample, this clone was seen a few times. The V call is TRBV18, the J call TRBJ1-1; possibly TRBD1 for D (5 bases). CDR1 KGHSH and CDR2 LQKENI come from the germline V gene. The CDR3 is made up of 13 amino acids. V was cut by 2 bases and J by 3 bases, with 7 bases left in between. The CDR3 loop is CASSPIQDTEAFF. DNA of the CDR3: TGTGCCAGCTCACCAATACAGGACACTGAAGCTTTCTTT.

This rearrangement joins TRBV28 to TRBJ1-4, with D possibly TRBD1 on 5 matching bases. The CDR3 length is 15 residues. CDR1 MDHEN and CDR2 SYDVKM come from the germline V gene. V lost 5 bases and J 4 bases, leaving 14 bases between the germline ends. This CDR3 is CASSIGGRSNEKLFF. CDR3 DNA: TGTGCCAGCAGTATCGGGGGACGGAGTAATGAAAAACTGTTTTTT.

V gene TRBV5-1 combines with J gene TRBJ2-5, with D possibly TRBD1 on 6 matching bases. CDR3 length: 14 residues. Germline CDR1 and CDR2: SGHRS and YFSETQ. Trimming removed 5 bases from V and 2 bases from J, with 13 bases in between. CDR3 sequence: CASSFPGTQETQYF. CDR3 coding DNA: TGCGCCAGCAGTTTCCCCGGGACACAAGAGACCCAGTACTTC.

This chain joins TRBV6-5 and TRBJ2-7, with D possibly being TRBD2 (6 bases). V was pared by 0 bases and J by 0 bases, with 9 bases between. Germline V gives CDR1 MNHEY, CDR2 SVGAGI. CDR3 length: 15 residues. The DNA of the CDR3 is TGTGCCAGCAGTTACTCCTCCGGGGGCTCCTACGAGCAGTACTTC. It codes for CASSYSSGGSYEQYF.

The V gene is TRBV7-2, the J gene TRBJ2-7, with a tentative D call TRBD2 (6 bases). V was shortened by 6 bases and J by 1 base, with 13 bases between the two germline ends. The CDR3 covers 14 residues. Germline V gene lookup returns CDR1 SGHTA and CDR2 FQGNSA. The CDR3 bases are TGTGCCAGCAGTCCTGCGGGGTCATCCTACGAGCAGTACTTC. Protein sequence: CASSPAGSSYEQYF.

This clone appeared once. The rearrangement uses TRBV6-6 and TRBJ2-2; D call uncertain. The CDR3 has 16 residues. V shed 8 bases and J shed 1 base, with 17 bases lying between them. CDR1 is MNHNY and CDR2 is SVGAGI in the germline V gene (reference sequence). This CDR3 reads CASSETPAKNTGELFF. The CDR3 nucleotides read TGTGCCAGCTCCGAAACTCCCGCCAAGAACACCGGGGAGCTGTTTTTT.

The chain recombines TRBV7-2 with TRBJ1-1; no firm D call. The V gene's germline CDR1 is SGHTA and CDR2 FQGNSA. The CDR3 spans 14 residues. V lost 3 bases, J lost 1 base, and 9 bases lay in between. CDR3 DNA sequence: TGTGCCAGCAGCTTCCCTGGAGCGAACACTGAAGCTTTCTTT. This translates into CASSFPGANTEAFF.

This clone has a single count. Mismatch with germline at one junction end may stem from a read error. The rearrangement links TRBV6-1 to TRBJ1-3; 7 nucleotides match TRBD1. CDR1 and CDR2 (germline): MNHNS, SASEGT. The CDR3 runs to 9 residues. The DNA for the CDR3 is TGTGCCAGCAGAGACAGGGTTGGATTT. Translated: CASRDRVGF.

The chain has TRBV6-5 and TRBJ1-2, with D unclear. The V and J ends lost 2 bases and 4 bases respectively, with 8 bases between them. Germline assignment: CDR1 MNHEY and CDR2 SVGAGI. The CDR3 extends over 13 amino acids. CDR3 nucleotide sequence: TGTGCCAGCAGTTACACATCATCCTATGGCTACACCTTC. It specifies CASSYTSSYGYTF.

The chain joins TRBV7-9 to TRBJ2-1; 9 positions agree with TRBD2. Trimming removed 0 bases from V and 7 bases from J; junction bases left unmatched: 13. The CDR3 extends over 18 amino acids. The germline CDR1 and CDR2 sequences are SEHNR and FQNEAQ (reference sequence). CDR3 sequence (DNA): TGTGCCAGCAGCTTAGCAACCCAGGCAGCGGGAGGAGTGAATGAGCAGTTCTTC. It encodes CASSLATQAAGGVNEQFF.

The V call is TRBV6-6, the J call TRBJ1-1, with D perhaps matching TRBD1 (5 bases). There are 13 residues in the CDR3. Trimming pared 8 bases from V and 4 bases from J, leaving 14 bases between. From germline, CDR1 is MNHNY and CDR2 SVGAGI (reference sequence). The chain's CDR3 is CASSKTGGTEAFF. CDR3 nucleotide sequence: TGTGCCAGCTCAAAGACGGGGGGCACTGAAGCTTTCTTT.

This clone was detected only once. The CDR3 is CASSPQGAGGYTF. The CDR3 DNA follows: TGTGCCAGCTCACCACAGGGGGCTGGAGGCTACACCTTC. V and J are TRBV18 and TRBJ1-2; 7 nucleotides agree with TRBD1. Per germline, CDR1 KGHSH and CDR2 LQKENI. The CDR3 is 13 residues long. V lost 1 base, J lost 8 bases, and 4 bases stayed unmatched.

The chain recombines TRBV10-3 with TRBJ2-7; perhaps TRBD1 as D (6 bases). Germline values: CDR1 ENHRY, CDR2 SYGVKD. This CDR3 is 11 amino acids long. Trimming took 10 bases from V and 3 from J, leaving 10 bases between them. The CDR3 region has the DNA TGTGCCACCTCAGGGGACTACGAGCAGTACTTC. It is translated as CATSGDYEQYF.

The chain links TRBV10-3 to TRBJ2-3, with a possible D match to TRBD1 (6 bases). Germline V gene sequence: CDR1 ENHRY, CDR2 SYGVKD. The germline V and J ends were trimmed by 4 bases and 6 bases, with 11 bases remaining between them. This CDR3 is built from 13 residues. The CDR3 coding sequence is TGTGCCATCAGTGTCTCAGGGGAGGATACGCAGTATTTT. This sequence encodes CAISVSGEDTQYF.

The chain carries TRBV30 and TRBJ2-7, with 8 bases matching TRBD1. Trimming removed 3 bases from V and 6 bases from J; junction bases left unmatched: 10. Germline V gives CDR1 GTSNPN, CDR2 SVGIG (reference sequence). This CDR3 is built from 14 residues. The CDR3 region is CAWSLGQGLREQYF. CDR3 in DNA: TGTGCCTGGAGCTTAGGACAGGGTTTACGCGAGCAGTACTTC.

This clone was observed once. The chain is built from TRBV9 and TRBJ1-2; 8 bases agree with TRBD1. There are 13 residues in the CDR3. The trim removed 3 bases at V and 5 bases at J, leaving 3 bases unmatched. The germline V gene encodes CDR1 SGDLS and CDR2 YYNGEE. CDR3: CASSGRTGYGYTF. The CDR3 DNA follows: TGTGCCAGCAGCGGCCGGACAGGGTATGGCTACACCTTC.